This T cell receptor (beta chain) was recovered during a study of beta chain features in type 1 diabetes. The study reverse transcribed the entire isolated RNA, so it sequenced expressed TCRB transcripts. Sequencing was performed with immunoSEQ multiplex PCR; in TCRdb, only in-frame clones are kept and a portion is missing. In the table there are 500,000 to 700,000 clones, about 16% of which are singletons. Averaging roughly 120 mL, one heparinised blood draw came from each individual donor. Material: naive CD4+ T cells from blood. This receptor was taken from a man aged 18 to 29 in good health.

The DNA for the CDR3 is TGTGCCAGCGGGTTAACTGAGCAGTTCTTC. Translated: CASGLTEQFF. The V gene is TRBV27, the J gene TRBJ2-1, with no clear D. This CDR3 spans 10 amino acids. V lost 8 bases to trimming and J lost 9 bases, with 8 bases between them. CDR1 is MNHEY, CDR2 SMNVEV, per germline (reference sequence).